This TCR beta chain was recorded in a study of shared clonotypes between healthy human individuals. General study points: Clonotypes shared by all four donors outscored non-shared clonotypes in generation probability.

In regard to this clone: Its specificity is not known.

It was roughly 190 ng DNA, around 32,000 T cell genomes, that sorted-subset replicate PCRs used. The repertoire was sequenced with immunoSEQ multiplex PCR; TCRdb's copy has only in-frame clones and lacks some. The sample holds some 1.4 million clones; 96% are singletons and the top ten take approximately 1.2%. Negatively enriched CD4+ T cells were divided by CD45RA into naive and memory. Germline lookup yields CDR1 LNHNV and CDR2 YYDKDF (reference sequence). Trimming cost V 0 bases and J 8 bases; bases outside gene matches: 9. The CDR3 is made up of 16 amino acids. This TCR was recovered from a young man in good health. The sample consisted of naive CD4+ T cells sorted from blood. The subset: CD45RA+ positively selected. V and J are TRBV15 and TRBJ2-1; 8 bases are shared with TRBD2. CDR3 in DNA: TGTGCCACCAGCAGAGATCTCGCGGGAGGTAAACATGAGCAGTTCTTC. Translating gives CATSRDLAGGKHEQFF.